This TCR beta chain is from a study of PD-L1 blockade in urothelial cancer. This clone came up a few times. With 6 bases removed from V and 4 bases from J, the gap between germline ends came to 15 bases. Germline-derived CDR1 and CDR2 are SNHLY and FYNNEI. CDR3 length equals 14 residues. Clones were sequenced by immunoSEQ multiplex PCR, and TCRdb holds only the in-frame ones, with some missing. The table records more than 35,000 clones, 36% of them present only once. The chain carries TRBV2 and TRBJ1-2; D is possibly TRBD1 (6 bases). This receptor was taken from a man between 60 and 75 years old with urothelial cancer. This sample comprised tumor tissue, obtained before atezolizumab (anti-PD-L1) treatment. CDR3: CASRKGGMSYGYTF. The CDR3 nucleotides read TGTGCCAGCAGGAAGGGGGGTATGAGCTATGGCTACACCTTC.